This T cell receptor (beta chain) is from a study of T-cell memory formation after mild COVID-19 (dated by TCRdb to the early 2020s). Broadly, across the study: TCR sequence clusters from the two donors were largely donor specific. The cohort was made up of two young adult volunteers, one female and one male, who were previously healthy. In a couple of donors, T-cell clones that expanded and contracted after mild COVID-19 were followed by sequencing TCRalpha and TCRbeta repertoires longitudinally.

Ficoll-Paque density gradient centrifugation was used to isolate PBMCs. Overall study outcomes, separate from this receptor: The study included only a couple of mild cases, and larger cohorts that include severe cases with pre-infection samples were judged to be necessary. Clones that contracted from day 15 to 85 showed balanced CD4/CD8 phenotypes, whereas a second wave of clones that expanded from day 15 to 37 leaned towards CD4+. SARS-CoV-2 specificity was not confirmed for the second-wave clones peaking on day 37. Contracting CD4+ clones turned up mainly in the CM and EM memory subsets, whereas EMRA was where CD8+ clones were enriched. Some responding clones were found in pre-infection memory, which suggests that pre-existing cross-reactive memory T cells took part in the SARS-CoV-2 response.

Compared with germline, V lacks 5 bases and J lacks 8 bases; bases without a gene match: 9. The CDR3 sequence holds 14 residues, the cysteine and phenylalanine included. The kept DNA is CDR3 alone, 42 bases in frame from the first base. Sequenced using an Illumina NovaSeq 6000. TCRalpha and TCRbeta cDNA libraries were constructed by 5'RACE with constant-segment primers, with sample barcodes and unique molecular identifiers being introduced. RNA was extracted from every sample with Trizol reagent. The libraries were amplified in two PCR steps, and the second step added a second sample barcode and Illumina TruSeq adapters. Sequencing of libraries was performed on an Illumina NovaSeq with 2 x 150 bp paired-end reads. Concerning the study's data processing: With migec v1.2.7, reads were demultiplexed and then collapsed into UMI-guided consensus sequences. Using mixcr v2.1.11, UMI consensuses were aligned to TRA and TRB V and J templates and then assembled into clonotypes. A clonotype was counted as expanded or contracted only if both edgeR and NoisET called the change significant, with noise models trained on biological replicates. For edgeR calls, the cutoffs were a false discovery rate-adjusted p below 0.01 and a log2 fold-change threshold of 1. PCA with hierarchical clustering of max-normalized trajectories of the 1000 most abundant clonotypes was used as exploratory dynamics analysis. The CD4 or CD8 phenotype of responding clones was assigned using the separately sequenced CD4+ and CD8+ repertoires. TCRdb passed the public sequencing reads through fastp at Q25 and MiXCR, retaining productive beta sequences. Each CDR3 protein gets just one entry, which takes the most common genes and DNA from the rows behind it. TCRdb, not the authors, supplied the V and J calls. For this sample there are around 370,000 distinct CDR3 sequences; 20% to 25% appear just once. The ten largest clones add up to roughly an eighth of the sample.

About this clonotype: The antigen it binds to is not known. Nothing much larger sits one base from this clone, and base qualities are not available.

The TCR originated in an adult woman who had mild COVID-19 (a few samples of this study predate the infection). The sample titles of this study are shuffled in the database, so cell type and time point are left out; the donor was told from shared clones. This chain is built from TRBV12-3 or TRBV12-4 and TRBJ1-2; TRBD1 aligns with 9 central bases. Sequencing was performed on PBMCs or a T cell subset sorted from them (not recorded which). The CDR3 amino acid sequence is: CASSLGQGFEGYTF. The nucleotide sequence is given as TGTGCCAGCAGTCTCGGACAGGGGTTTGAAGGCTACACCTTC.